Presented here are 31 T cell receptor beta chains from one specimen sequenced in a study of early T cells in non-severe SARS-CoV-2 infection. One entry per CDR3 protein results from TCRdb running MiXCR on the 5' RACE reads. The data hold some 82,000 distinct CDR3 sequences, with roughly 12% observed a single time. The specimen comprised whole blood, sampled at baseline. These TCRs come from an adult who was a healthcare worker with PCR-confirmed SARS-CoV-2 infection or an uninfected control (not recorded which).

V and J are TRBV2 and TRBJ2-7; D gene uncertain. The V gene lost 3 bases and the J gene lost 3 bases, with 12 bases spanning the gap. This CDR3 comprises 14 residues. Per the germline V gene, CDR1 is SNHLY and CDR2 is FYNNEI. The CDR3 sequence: CASSERREDYEQYF. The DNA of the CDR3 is TGTGCCAGCAGTGAGAGAAGGGAAGACTACGAGCAGTACTTC. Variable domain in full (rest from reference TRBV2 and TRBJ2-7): EPEVTQTPSHQVTQMGQEVILRCVPISNHLYFYWYRQILGQKVEFLVSFYNNEISEKSEIFDDQFSVERPDGSNFTLKIRSTKLEDSAMYFCASSERREDYEQYFGPGTRLTVT.

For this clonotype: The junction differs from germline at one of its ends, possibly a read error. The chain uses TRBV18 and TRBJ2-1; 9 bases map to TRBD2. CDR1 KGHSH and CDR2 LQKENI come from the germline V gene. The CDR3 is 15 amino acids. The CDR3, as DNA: TGTGCCACCTCACCCGGCGGGGGGGTCTACAATGAGCAGTTCTTC. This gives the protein CATSPGGGVYNEQFF.

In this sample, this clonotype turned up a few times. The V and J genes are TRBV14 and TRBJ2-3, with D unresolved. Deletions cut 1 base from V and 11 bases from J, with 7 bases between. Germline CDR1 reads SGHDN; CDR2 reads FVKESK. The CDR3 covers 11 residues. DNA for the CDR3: TGTGCCAGCAGCCAAGCCCGCGGGCAGTATTTT. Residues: CASSQARGQYF.

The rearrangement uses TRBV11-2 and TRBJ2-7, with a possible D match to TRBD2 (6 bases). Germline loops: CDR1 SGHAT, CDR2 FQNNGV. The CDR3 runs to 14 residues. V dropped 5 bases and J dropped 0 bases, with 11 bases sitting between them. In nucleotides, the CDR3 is TGTGCCAGCAGCGGGGGGATTAGCTCCTACGAGCAGTACTTC. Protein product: CASSGGISSYEQYF.

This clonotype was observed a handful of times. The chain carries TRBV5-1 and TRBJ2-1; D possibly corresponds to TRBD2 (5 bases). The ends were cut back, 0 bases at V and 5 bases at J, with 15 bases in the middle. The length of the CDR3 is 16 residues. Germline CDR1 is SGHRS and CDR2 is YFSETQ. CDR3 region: CASSLARTAGNNEQFF. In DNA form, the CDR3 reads TGCGCCAGCAGCTTGGCCCGGACGGCGGGTAACAATGAGCAGTTCTTC.

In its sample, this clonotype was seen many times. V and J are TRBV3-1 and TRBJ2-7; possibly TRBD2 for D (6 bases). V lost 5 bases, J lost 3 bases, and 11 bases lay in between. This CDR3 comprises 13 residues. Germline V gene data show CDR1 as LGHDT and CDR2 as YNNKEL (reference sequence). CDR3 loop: CASSTGDLYEQYF. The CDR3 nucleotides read TGTGCCAGCAGCACGGGAGACCTCTACGAGCAGTACTTC.

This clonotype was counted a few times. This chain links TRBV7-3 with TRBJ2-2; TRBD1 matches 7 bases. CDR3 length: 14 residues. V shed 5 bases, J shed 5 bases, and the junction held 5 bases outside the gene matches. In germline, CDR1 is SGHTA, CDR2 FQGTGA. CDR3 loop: CASSRQGATGELFF. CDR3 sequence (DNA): TGTGCCAGCAGCAGACAGGGAGCGACCGGGGAGCTGTTTTTT.

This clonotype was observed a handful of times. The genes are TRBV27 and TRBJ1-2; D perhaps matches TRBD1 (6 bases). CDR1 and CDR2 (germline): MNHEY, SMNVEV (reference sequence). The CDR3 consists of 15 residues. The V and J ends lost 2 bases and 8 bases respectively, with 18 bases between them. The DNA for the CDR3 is TGTGCCAGCAGTTTAAGGGGGGGGGCTCCCTCGGGCTACACCTTC. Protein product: CASSLRGGAPSGYTF.

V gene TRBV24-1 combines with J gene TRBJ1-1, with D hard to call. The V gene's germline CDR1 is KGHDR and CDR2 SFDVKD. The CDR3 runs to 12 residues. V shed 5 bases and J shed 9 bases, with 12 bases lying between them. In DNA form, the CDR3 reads TGTGCCACCAGTGGTCCCCTTGGCAAAGCTTTCTTT. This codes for CATSGPLGKAFF.

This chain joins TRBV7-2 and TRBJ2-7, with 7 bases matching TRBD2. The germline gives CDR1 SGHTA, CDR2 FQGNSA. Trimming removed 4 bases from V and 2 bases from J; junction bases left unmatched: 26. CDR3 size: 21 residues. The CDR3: CASSSDERSRREPGGTYEQYF. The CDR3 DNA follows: TGTGCCAGCAGCTCCGATGAACGCAGCCGCAGAGAACCGGGAGGTACCTACGAGCAGTACTTC.

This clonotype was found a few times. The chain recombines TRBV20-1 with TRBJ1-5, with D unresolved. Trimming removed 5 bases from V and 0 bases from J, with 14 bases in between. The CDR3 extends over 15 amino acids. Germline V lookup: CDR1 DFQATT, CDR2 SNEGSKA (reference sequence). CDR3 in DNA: TGCAGTGCTCTTAGGAACAGCCTTAGCAATCAGCCCCAGCATTTT. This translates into CSALRNSLSNQPQHF.

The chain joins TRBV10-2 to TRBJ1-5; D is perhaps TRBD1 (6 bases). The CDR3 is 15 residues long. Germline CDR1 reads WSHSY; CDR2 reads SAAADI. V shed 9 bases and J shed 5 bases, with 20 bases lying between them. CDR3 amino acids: CASRQDLLGDQPQHF. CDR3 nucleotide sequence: TGCGCCAGTCGACAGGACCTGCTTGGAGATCAGCCCCAGCATTTT.

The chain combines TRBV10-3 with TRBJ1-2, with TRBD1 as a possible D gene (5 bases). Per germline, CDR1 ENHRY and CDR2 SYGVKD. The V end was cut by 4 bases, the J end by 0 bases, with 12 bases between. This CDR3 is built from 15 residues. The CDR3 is CAISAGQGPNYGYTF. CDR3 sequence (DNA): TGTGCCATCAGTGCGGGGCAGGGTCCTAACTATGGCTACACCTTC.

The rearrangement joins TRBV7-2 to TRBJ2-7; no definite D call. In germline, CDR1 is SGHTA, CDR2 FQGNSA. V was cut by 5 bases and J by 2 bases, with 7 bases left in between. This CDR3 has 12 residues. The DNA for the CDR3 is TGTGCCAGCAGCGCCGATACCTACGAGCAGTACTTC. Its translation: CASSADTYEQYF.

The CDR3 is CASRDRGPADTQYF. Here the CDR3 DNA reads TGTGCCTCCCGGGACAGGGGGCCCGCAGATACGCAGTATTTT. This chain joins TRBV10-3 and TRBJ2-3; 12 bases map to TRBD1. Germline V gives CDR1 ENHRY, CDR2 SYGVKD. V was clipped by 11 bases and J by 4 bases; unmatched bases: 7. The CDR3 is 14 residues long.

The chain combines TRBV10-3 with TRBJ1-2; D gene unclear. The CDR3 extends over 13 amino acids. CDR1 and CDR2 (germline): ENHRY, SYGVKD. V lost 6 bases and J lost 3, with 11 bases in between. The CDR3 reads CAIRAQADYGYTF. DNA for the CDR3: TGTGCCATCAGAGCGCAGGCGGACTATGGCTACACCTTC.

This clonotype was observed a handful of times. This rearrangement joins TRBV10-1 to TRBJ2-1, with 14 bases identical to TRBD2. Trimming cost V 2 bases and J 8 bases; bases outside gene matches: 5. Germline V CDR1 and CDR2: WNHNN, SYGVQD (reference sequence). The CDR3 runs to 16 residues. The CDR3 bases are TGCGCCAGCAGTGAGCCCCGACTAGCGGGGGGGGATGAGCAGTTCTTC. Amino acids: CASSEPRLAGGDEQFF.

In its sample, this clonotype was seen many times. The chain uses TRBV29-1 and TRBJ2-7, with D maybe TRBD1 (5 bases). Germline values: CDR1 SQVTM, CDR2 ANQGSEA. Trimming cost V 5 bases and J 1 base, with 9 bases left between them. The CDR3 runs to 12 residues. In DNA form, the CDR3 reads TGCAGCGTTACGACAGCGTCCTACGAGCAGTACTTC. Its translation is CSVTTASYEQYF.

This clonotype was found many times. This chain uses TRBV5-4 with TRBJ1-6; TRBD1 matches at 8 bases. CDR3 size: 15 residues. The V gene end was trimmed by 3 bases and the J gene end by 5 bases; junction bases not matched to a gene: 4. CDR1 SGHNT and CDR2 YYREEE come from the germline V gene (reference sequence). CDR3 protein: CASSSRTGNNSPLHF. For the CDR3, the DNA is TGTGCCAGCAGCTCCCGGACAGGGAATAATTCACCCCTCCACTTT.

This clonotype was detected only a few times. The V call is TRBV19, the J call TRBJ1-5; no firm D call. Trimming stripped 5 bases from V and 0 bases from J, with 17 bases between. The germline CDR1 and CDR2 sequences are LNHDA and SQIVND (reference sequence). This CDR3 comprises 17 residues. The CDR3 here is CASSPLRSAYSNQPQHF. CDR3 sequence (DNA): TGTGCCAGTAGTCCGCTAAGGAGCGCATATAGCAATCAGCCCCAGCATTTT.

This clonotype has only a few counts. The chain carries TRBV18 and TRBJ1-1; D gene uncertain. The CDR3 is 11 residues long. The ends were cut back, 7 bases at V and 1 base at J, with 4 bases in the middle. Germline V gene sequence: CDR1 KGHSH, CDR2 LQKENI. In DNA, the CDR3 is TGTGCCAGCTGGGGGAACACTGAAGCTTTCTTT. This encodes CASWGNTEAFF. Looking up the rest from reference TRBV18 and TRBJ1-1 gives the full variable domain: NAGVMQNPRHLVRRRGQEARLRCSPMKGHSHVYWYRQLPEEGLKFMVYLQKENIIDESGMPKERFSAEFPKEGPSILRIQQVVRGDSAAYFCASWGNTEAFFGQGTRLTVV.

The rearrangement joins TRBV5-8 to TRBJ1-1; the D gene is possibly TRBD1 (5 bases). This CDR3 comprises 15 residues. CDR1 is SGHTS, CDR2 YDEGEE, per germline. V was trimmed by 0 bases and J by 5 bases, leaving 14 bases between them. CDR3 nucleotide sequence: TGTGCCAGCAGCTTGGAAGCAGGGAGGTATACTGAAGCTTTCTTT. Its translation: CASSLEAGRYTEAFF. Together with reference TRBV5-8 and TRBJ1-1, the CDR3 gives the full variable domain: EAGVTQSPTHLIKTRGQQATLRCSPISGHTSVYWYQQALGLGLQFLLWYDEGEERNRGNFPPRFSGRQFPNYSSELNVNALELEDSALYLCASSLEAGRYTEAFFGQGTRLTVV.

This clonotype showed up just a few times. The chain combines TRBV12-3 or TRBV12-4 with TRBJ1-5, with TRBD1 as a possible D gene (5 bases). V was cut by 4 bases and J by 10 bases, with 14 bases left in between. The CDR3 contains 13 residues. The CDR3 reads CASSSRALLPQHF. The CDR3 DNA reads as TGTGCCAGCAGTTCCAGGGCCCTCCTACCCCAGCATTTT.

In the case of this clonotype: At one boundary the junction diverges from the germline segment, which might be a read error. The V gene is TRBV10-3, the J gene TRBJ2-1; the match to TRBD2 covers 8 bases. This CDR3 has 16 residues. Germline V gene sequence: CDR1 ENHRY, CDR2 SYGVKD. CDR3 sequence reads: CAISEVSGGPYSEQFF. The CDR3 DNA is TGTGCCATCAGTGAGGTGAGCGGGGGACCCTACAGTGAGCAGTTCTTC.

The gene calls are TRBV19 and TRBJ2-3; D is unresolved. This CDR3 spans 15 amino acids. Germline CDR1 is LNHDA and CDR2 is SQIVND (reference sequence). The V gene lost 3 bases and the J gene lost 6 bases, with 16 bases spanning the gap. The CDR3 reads CASSMVDRSSDTQYF. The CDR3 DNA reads TGTGCCAGTAGTATGGTAGACCGCTCTTCCGATACGCAGTATTTT.

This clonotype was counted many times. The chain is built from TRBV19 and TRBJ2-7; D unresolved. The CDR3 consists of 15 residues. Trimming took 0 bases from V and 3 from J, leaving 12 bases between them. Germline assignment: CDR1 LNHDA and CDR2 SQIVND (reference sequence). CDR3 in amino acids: CASSIDLTIGYEQYF. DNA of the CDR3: TGTGCCAGTAGTATAGATCTGACGATTGGCTACGAGCAGTACTTC.

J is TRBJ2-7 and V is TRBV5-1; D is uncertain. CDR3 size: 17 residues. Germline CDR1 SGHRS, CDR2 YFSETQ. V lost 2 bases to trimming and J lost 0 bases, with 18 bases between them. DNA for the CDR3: TGCGCCAGCAGCTTCTATAGACGGACCGCCGACTCCTACGAGCAGTACTTC. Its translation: CASSFYRRTADSYEQYF.

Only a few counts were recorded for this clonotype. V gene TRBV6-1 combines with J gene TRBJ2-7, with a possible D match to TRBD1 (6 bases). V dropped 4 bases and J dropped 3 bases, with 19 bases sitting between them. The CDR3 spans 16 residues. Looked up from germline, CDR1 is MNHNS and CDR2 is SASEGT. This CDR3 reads CASSGTTGFKNYEQYF. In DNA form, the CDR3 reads TGTGCCAGCAGTGGCACCACAGGGTTCAAAAACTACGAGCAGTACTTC.

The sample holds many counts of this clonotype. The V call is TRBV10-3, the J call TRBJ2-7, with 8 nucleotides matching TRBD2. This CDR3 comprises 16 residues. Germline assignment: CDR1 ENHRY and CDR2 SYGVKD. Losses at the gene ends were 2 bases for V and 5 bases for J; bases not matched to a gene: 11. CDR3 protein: CAISEPISGRIHEQYF. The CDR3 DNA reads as TGTGCCATCAGTGAGCCTATCAGCGGGAGAATCCACGAGCAGTACTTC.

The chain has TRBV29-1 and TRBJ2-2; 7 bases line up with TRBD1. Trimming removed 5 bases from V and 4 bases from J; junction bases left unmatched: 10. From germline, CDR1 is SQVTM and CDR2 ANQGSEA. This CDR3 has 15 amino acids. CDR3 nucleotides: TGCAGCGTTAGAGACAGGGTCCCCTCCACCGGGGAGCTGTTTTTT. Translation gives CSVRDRVPSTGELFF.

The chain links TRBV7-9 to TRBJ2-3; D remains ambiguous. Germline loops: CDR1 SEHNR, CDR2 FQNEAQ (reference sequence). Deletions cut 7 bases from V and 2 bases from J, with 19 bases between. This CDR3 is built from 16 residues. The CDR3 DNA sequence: TGTGCCAGCACCCCCCCCGAGGAGTCCACCACAGATACGCAGTATTTT. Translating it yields CASTPPEESTTDTQYF.